Listed here are 15 T cell receptor beta chains from one sample, sequenced in a study of immune characteristics of hereditary and idiopathic chronic pancreatitis. Patients having total pancreatectomy with islet autotransplantation provided the chronic pancreatitis pancreas tissue. Assay: immunoSEQ multiplex PCR; the TCRdb copy retains only in-frame clones and omits some. The sample contains about 14,000 clones, around 79% of which appear only once. What was sequenced was pancreas tissue with hereditary chronic pancreatitis. All receptors derive from a human donor with chronic pancreatitis.

The chain carries TRBV29-1 and TRBJ1-2, with 9 nucleotides matching TRBD1. This CDR3 has 14 amino acids. Germline V gene lookup returns CDR1 SQVTM and CDR2 ANQGSEA. Trimming at V came to 1 base and at J to 8 bases, leaving 8 bases not matched to a gene. The CDR3, as DNA: TGCAGCGTTGAAGGAAGGGACAGGGTGACCGGCTACACCTTC. Translation: CSVEGRDRVTGYTF.

This chain uses TRBV19 with TRBJ1-2; D perhaps matches TRBD1 (6 bases). This CDR3 comprises 15 residues. The V and J ends lost 6 bases and 4 bases respectively, with 18 bases between them. Per the germline V gene, CDR1 is LNHDA and CDR2 is SQIVND (reference sequence). The CDR3 DNA reads as TGTGCCAGTAGAATTTTGAATATACAGGGCTATGGCTACACCTTC. Translated, it gives CASRILNIQGYGYTF.

V gene TRBV9 combines with J gene TRBJ2-2; perhaps TRBD2 as D (7 bases). The ends were cut back, 4 bases at V and 1 base at J, with 11 bases in the middle. There are 15 residues in the CDR3. Germline CDR1 reads SGDLS; CDR2 reads YYNGEE. The CDR3 loop reads CASSPGGVNTGELFF. The CDR3 bases are TGTGCCAGCAGCCCGGGGGGCGTGAACACCGGGGAGCTGTTTTTT.

This clone was seen more than once but under ten times. This sequence joins TRBV18 and TRBJ2-7, with D unclear. Germline V lookup: CDR1 KGHSH, CDR2 LQKENI. Trimming cost V 1 base and J 0 bases, with 7 bases left between them. CDR3 length equals 14 residues. This CDR3 is CASSPRAGSYEQYF. For the CDR3, the DNA is TGTGCCAGCTCACCACGTGCAGGCTCCTACGAGCAGTACTTC. The complete variable domain, with remaining parts taken from reference TRBV18 and TRBJ2-7, reads NAGVMQNPRHLVRRRGQEARLRCSPMKGHSHVYWYRQLPEEGLKFMVYLQKENIIDESGMPKERFSAEFPKEGPSILRIQQVVRGDSAAYFCASSPRAGSYEQYFGPGTRLTVT.

V and J are TRBV7-9 and TRBJ2-2; 8 bases line up with TRBD1. Germline CDR1 is SEHNR and CDR2 is FQNEAQ (reference sequence). The CDR3 covers 14 residues. V shed 5 bases and J 3 bases; nucleotides not matched to a gene: 2. The CDR3, as DNA: TGTGCCAGCAGCGTACAGGGGGACACCGGGGAGCTGTTTTTT. Encoded protein: CASSVQGDTGELFF.

This clone was counted a single time. The V call is TRBV6-5, the J call TRBJ1-5; 9 bases fit TRBD1. V gave up 6 bases and J gave up 5 bases; unmatched junction bases: 8. Looked up from germline, CDR1 is MNHEY and CDR2 is SVGAGI. CDR3 size: 15 residues. DNA of the CDR3: TGTGCCAGCAGCGCTACTTGGACAGGGGATCAGCCCCAGCATTTT. The encoded protein is CASSATWTGDQPQHF.

V and J are TRBV6-4 and TRBJ2-7, with D possibly matching TRBD2 (5 bases). Deletions cut 6 bases from V and 3 bases from J, with 15 bases between. There are 14 residues in the CDR3. The germline V gene has CDR1 MRHNA and CDR2 SNTAGT. The DNA for the CDR3 is TGTGCCAGCAGCGAGAAAGCGGAAAGCTACGAGCAGTACTTC. It specifies CASSEKAESYEQYF.

This sequence joins TRBV3-1 (or the pseudogene TRBV3-2) and TRBJ2-3, with D possibly being TRBD1 or TRBD2 (6 bases each). Trimming took off 4 bases at V and 2 bases at J, with 13 bases between the two ends. Germline assignment: CDR1 LGHDT and CDR2 YNNKEL (reference sequence). CDR3 length equals 15 residues. CDR3 protein: CASSRGRGITDTQYF. Written as DNA, the CDR3 is TGTGCCAGCAGCCGGGGGCGCGGGATCACAGATACGCAGTATTTT.

This chain links TRBV29-1 with TRBJ2-1; 12 positions agree with TRBD2. From germline, CDR1 is SQVTM and CDR2 ANQGSEA. The CDR3 consists of 14 residues. V was clipped by 1 base and J by 10 bases; unmatched bases: 5. Here the CDR3 reads CSVEASGRVGEQFF. The CDR3 bases are TGCAGCGTTGAAGCTAGCGGGAGGGTGGGGGAGCAGTTCTTC.

The gene calls are TRBV14 and TRBJ1-1; D is ambiguous. Trimming removed 1 base from V and 1 base from J, with 10 bases in between. From germline, CDR1 is SGHDN and CDR2 FVKESK. The CDR3 consists of 15 residues. CDR3 DNA sequence: TGTGCCAGCAGCCAAGTTGGTTCCGGGAACACTGAAGCTTTCTTT. Protein product: CASSQVGSGNTEAFF.

By share, this clone counts as medium-sized (0.01 to 0.1%). This chain uses TRBV28 with TRBJ1-2, with 10 positions matching TRBD1. Germline V gene sequence: CDR1 MDHEN, CDR2 SYDVKM. The V segment lost 5 bases and the J segment 1 base; nucleotides outside the gene matches: 7. This CDR3 is 16 amino acids long. CDR3 sequence reads: CASSTPGTGVNYGYTF. The CDR3 DNA sequence: TGTGCCAGCAGTACCCCCGGGACAGGGGTTAACTATGGCTACACCTTC.

With respect to this clone: An end of the junction differs from the germline gene, which may be a read error. The chain combines TRBV30 with TRBJ1-4; D perhaps matches TRBD1 (6 bases). Germline CDR1 is GTSNPN and CDR2 is SVGIG (reference sequence). This CDR3 has 13 residues. The CDR3 is CASAGAVNEKLFF. The CDR3 DNA is TGCGCTTCAGCAGGGGCTGTTAATGAAAAACTGTTTTTT.

The chain uses TRBV11-3 and TRBJ2-3, with TRBD1 as a possible D gene (5 bases). Germline CDR1 and CDR2: SGHNT and YENEEA. V lost 5 bases and J 5 bases, leaving 20 bases between the germline ends. The CDR3 sequence is 16 residues long. The CDR3 loop reads CASSAPLGASRDTQYF. CDR3 in DNA: TGTGCCAGCAGCGCCCCCCTTGGGGCCTCGAGAGATACGCAGTATTTT.

V gene TRBV30 combines with J gene TRBJ1-2; no clear D gene. The CDR3 is made up of 13 amino acids. V lost 0 bases and J lost 8, with 13 bases in between. Germline V lookup: CDR1 GTSNPN, CDR2 SVGIG (reference sequence). The CDR3 reads CAWSVSEGLGYTF. The CDR3 nucleotides are TGTGCCTGGAGTGTTTCGGAAGGATTAGGCTACACCTTC.

This chain connects TRBV4-1 to TRBJ2-2; 9 positions agree with TRBD2. Germline CDR1 is MGHRA and CDR2 is YSYEKL. The CDR3 consists of 16 residues. V shed 0 bases, J shed 1 base, and the junction held 0 bases outside the gene matches. CDR3 bases: TGCGCCAGCAGCCAAGATAGCGGGAGGAACACCGGGGAGCTGTTTTTT. Amino acids: CASSQDSGRNTGELFF.